This section outlines one T cell receptor (beta chain) sequence together with its context. The antigen is unknown. Per the germline V gene, CDR1 is SNHLY and CDR2 is FYNNEI. The ends were cut back, 7 bases at V and 5 bases at J, with 17 bases in the middle. CDR3 length equals 15 residues. This entry belongs to a study of cytomegalovirus exposure and HLA in healthy donors. Study-wide findings and caveats: 150 to 200 TCR beta chains were listed as cytomegalovirus-associated. In a later analysis, most CMV-associated TCR beta chains appeared HLA-restricted. Reports indicate that TCR beta sequences accurately predicted the HLA-A and HLA-B alleles of most subjects.

The PCR had 60 Vbeta and 13 Jbeta primers. Only in-frame clones appear in the TCRdb table, and some are missing; sequencing was by immunoSEQ multiplex PCR. The sample yields roughly 120,000 clones, approximately 82% seen once. What was sequenced was PBMCs. The TCR was taken from a man aged 30-40 years in good health and CMV-seropositive. The V call is TRBV2, the J call TRBJ1-4; D perhaps matches TRBD1 (5 bases). The CDR3 sequence: CASKAGMGRNEKLFF. The CDR3 DNA is TGTGCCAGCAAAGCAGGGATGGGCCGGAATGAAAAACTGTTTTTT.